The present TCR beta chain was sequenced within a study of identical twins. Study results and limitations: Insertion counts were lower in abundant cord blood beta clonotypes, a trend that memory repertoires did not show. Low generation probability was overrepresented in out-of-frame alpha sequences shared by twins.

Template switching added a universal primer site; cDNA carried unique molecular identifiers. TCRdb called the 5' RACE reads again in MiXCR, with one record for every CDR3 protein. The sample contains some 1,600,000 distinct CDR3 sequences, under 35% of which appear only once. All donors were healthy, and all were Caucasian. Of note for this clonotype: Its antigen remains unknown. At one end, the junction sequence differs from germline, possibly due to a read error.

This clonotype originated in a newborn girl in good health. Sample: cord blood.

CDR3 region: CASSVAGLARETQSF. DNA of the CDR3: TGTGCCAGCAGTGTCGCCGGACTAGCGAGAGAGACCCAGTCCTTC. The V call is TRBV2, the J call TRBJ2-5, with 9 bases lining up with TRBD2. There are 15 residues in the CDR3. Germline-derived CDR1 and CDR2 are SNHLY and FYNNEI.